A selection of T cell receptor beta chains follows, all from one sample in a study of T cells after yellow fever vaccination. TCRdb fed the 5' RACE reads into MiXCR, producing one record per CDR3 protein. The repertoire holds around 340,000 distinct CDR3 sequences, about 12% seen once, with more than 3% in the top ten. The material was CD4+ T cells sorted from PBMCs, obtained 15 days after the yellow fever booster vaccination. These receptors all stem from a man between 18 and 35 years old who received the YFV17D yellow fever vaccine. CDR3s include the opening cysteine and the closing phenylalanine or tryptophan. A D gene is named only where the DNA matches it firmly. Not all rows give a size; the values are once, few, many and, for expanded clones, a class.

v_call,clone_size,d_call,cdr3_length,j_call,cdr3_aa,cdr3_nt
TRBV15,-,-,13,TRBJ2-7,CATSRDPTHEQYF,TGTGCCACCAGCAGAGATCCGACGCACGAGCAGTACTTC
TRBV4-1,-,-,15,TRBJ2-5,CASSQEPAQQETQYF,TGCGCCAGCAGCCAAGAACCGGCGCAACAAGAGACCCAGTACTTC
TRBV20-1,-,-,16,TRBJ2-3,CSASFSWKISTDTQYF,TGCAGTGCTAGTTTCAGCTGGAAAATTAGCACAGATACGCAGTATTTT
TRBV6-2/TRBV6-3,few,-,13,TRBJ2-3,CASSDPGRDTQYF,TGTGCCAGCAGTGATCCGGGGCGGGATACGCAGTATTTT
TRBV6-5,few,TRBD2,16,TRBJ2-3,CASSYGIAGGENTQYF,TGTGCCAGCAGTTACGGAATAGCGGGGGGCGAGAATACGCAGTATTTT
TRBV5-1,many,-,15,TRBJ1-1,CASRTTGGANTEAFF,TGCGCCAGCAGAACTACGGGGGGGGCGAACACTGAAGCTTTCTTT
TRBV20-1,-,TRBD1,18,TRBJ1-5,CSARALGQGTYSNQPQHF,TGCAGTGCTAGAGCTCTTGGACAGGGGACATATAGCAATCAGCCCCAGCATTTT
TRBV19,few,-,14,TRBJ1-4,CASSIGAGGEKLFF,TGTGCCAGTAGTATCGGAGCCGGGGGTGAAAAACTGTTTTTT
TRBV9,-,-,12,TRBJ1-2,CASSEENYGYTF,TGTGCCAGCAGTGAGGAAAACTATGGCTACACCTTC
TRBV7-9,-,-,16,TRBJ1-1,CASSLARSRESTEAFF,TGTGCCAGCAGCTTAGCGCGTAGCAGGGAGTCCACTGAAGCTTTCTTT
TRBV3-1,few,-,15,TRBJ1-5,CASSQAPFGYQPQHF,TGTGCCAGCAGCCAGGCACCATTCGGATATCAGCCCCAGCATTTT
TRBV7-2,few,TRBD2,15,TRBJ2-1,CASSAGLAGGGEQFF,TGTGCCAGCAGCGCGGGACTAGCGGGGGGAGGTGAGCAGTTCTTC
TRBV4-3,many,-,13,TRBJ2-6,CASSQVGGNVLTF,TGCGCCAGCAGCCAAGTTGGGGGCAACGTCCTGACTTTC
TRBV4-3,-,-,14,TRBJ1-1,CASSQDQGNTEAFF,TGCGCCAGCAGCCAAGATCAGGGAAACACTGAAGCTTTCTTT
TRBV12-5,-,TRBD1,13,TRBJ1-2,CASGPDRDYGYTF,TGTGCTAGTGGTCCGGACAGGGACTATGGCTACACCTTC
TRBV5-4,many,TRBD2,18,TRBJ2-3,CASSLTLRTSHLTDTQYF,TGTGCCAGCAGCTTGACCCTAAGGACTAGCCACCTCACAGATACGCAGTATTTT